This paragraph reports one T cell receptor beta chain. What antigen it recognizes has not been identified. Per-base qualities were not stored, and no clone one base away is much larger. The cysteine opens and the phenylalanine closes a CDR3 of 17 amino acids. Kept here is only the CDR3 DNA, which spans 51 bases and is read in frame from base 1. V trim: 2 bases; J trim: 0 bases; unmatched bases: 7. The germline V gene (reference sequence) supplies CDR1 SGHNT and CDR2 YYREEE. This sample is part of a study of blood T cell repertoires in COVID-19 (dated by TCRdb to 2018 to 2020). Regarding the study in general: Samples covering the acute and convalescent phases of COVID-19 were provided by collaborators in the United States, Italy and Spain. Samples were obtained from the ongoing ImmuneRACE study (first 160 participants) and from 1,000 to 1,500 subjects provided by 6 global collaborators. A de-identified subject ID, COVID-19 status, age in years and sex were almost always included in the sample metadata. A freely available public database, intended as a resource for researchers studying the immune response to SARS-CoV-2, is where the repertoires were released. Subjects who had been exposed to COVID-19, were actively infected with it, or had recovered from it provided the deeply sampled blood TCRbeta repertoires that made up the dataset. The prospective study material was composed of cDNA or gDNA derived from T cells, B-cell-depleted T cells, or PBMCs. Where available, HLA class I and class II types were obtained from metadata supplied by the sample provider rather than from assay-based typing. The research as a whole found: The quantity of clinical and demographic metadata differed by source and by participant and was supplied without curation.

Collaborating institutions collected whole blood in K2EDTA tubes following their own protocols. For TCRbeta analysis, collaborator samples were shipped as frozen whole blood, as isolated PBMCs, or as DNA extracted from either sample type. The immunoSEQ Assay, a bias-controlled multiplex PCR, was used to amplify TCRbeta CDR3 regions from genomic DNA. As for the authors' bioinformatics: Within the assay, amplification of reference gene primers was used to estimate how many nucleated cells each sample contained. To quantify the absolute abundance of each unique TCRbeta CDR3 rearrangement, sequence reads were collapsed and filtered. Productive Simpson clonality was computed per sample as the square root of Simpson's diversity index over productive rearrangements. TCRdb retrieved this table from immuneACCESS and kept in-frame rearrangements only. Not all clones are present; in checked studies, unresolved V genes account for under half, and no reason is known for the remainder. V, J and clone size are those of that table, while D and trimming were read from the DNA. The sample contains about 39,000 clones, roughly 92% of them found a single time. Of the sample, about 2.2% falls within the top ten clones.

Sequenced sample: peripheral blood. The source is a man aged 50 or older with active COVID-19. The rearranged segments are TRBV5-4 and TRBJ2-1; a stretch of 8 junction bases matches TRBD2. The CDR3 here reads CASSLGSGTSSYNEQFF. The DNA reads TGTGCCAGCAGCTTAGGTAGCGGGACTTCCTCCTACAATGAGCAGTTCTTC.